What follows is one T cell receptor beta chain and its context. Trimming took off 3 bases at V and 8 bases at J, with 15 bases between the two ends. CDR3 size: 14 residues. Random hexamers were used to reverse transcribe the RNA input (about 0.5 to 1 ug). TCRdb re-analysed the immunoSEQ multiplex PCR reads in MiXCR, keeping a single row per CDR3 protein. Of about 240,000 distinct CDR3 sequences in the sample, less than 96% were seen once. These data come from a study of CD8 T cells in Susac syndrome. The clonotype was recovered from a human donor with Susac syndrome. Sequenced input: CD4+ T cells from PBMCs. This chain joins TRBV12-3 or TRBV12-4 and TRBJ2-3; unclear D gene. In nucleotides, the CDR3 is TGTGCCAGCAGTTTCTCCAGCGTTCCGGGTACGCAGTATTTT. Translation: CASSFSSVPGTQYF.